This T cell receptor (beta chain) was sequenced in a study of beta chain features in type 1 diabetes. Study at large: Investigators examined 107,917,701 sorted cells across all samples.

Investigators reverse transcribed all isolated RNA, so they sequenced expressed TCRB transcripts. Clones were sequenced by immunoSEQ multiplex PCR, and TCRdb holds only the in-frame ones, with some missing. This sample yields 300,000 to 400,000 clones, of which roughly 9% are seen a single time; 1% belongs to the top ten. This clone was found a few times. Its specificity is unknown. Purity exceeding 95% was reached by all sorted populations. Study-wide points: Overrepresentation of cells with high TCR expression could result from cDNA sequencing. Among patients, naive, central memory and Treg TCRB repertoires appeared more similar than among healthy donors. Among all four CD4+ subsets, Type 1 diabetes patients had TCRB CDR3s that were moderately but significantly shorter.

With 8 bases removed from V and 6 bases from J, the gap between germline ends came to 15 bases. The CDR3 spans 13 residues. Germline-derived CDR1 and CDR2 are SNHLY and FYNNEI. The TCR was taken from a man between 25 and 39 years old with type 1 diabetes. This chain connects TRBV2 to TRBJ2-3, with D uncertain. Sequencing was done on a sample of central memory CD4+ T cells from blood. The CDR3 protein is CASRLDSRDTQYF. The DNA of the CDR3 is TGTGCCAGCCGGCTAGATAGTCGGGATACGCAGTATTTT. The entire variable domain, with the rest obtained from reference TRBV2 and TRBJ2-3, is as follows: EPEVTQTPSHQVTQMGQEVILRCVPISNHLYFYWYRQILGQKVEFLVSFYNNEISEKSEIFDDQFSVERPDGSNFTLKIRSTKLEDSAMYFCASRLDSRDTQYFGPGTRLTVL.